This entry describes one T cell receptor (beta chain). The CDR3 extends over 15 amino acids. Germline V lookup: CDR1 ENHRY, CDR2 SYGVKD. V was pared by 0 bases and J by 2 bases, with 10 bases between. This sample was included in a study of T cells in localized non-small cell lung cancer. Libraries were prepared by immunoSEQ multiplex PCR; TCRdb keeps only in-frame clonotypes and omits some of them. The sample holds about 23,000 clones, about 86% seen once. The TCR originated in a man aged 35 to 69 with stage II lung adenocarcinoma. V usage is TRBV10-3 and J usage is TRBJ1-1; a weak D match, TRBD1 (6 bases). The specimen comprised PBMCs, sampled before any cancer treatment. CDR3 sequence (DNA): TGTGCCATCAGTGAGTCCGGGACACAAAACACTGAAGCTTTCTTT. This translates into CAISESGTQNTEAFF.